This TCR beta chain was recovered during a study of T cell clones after liver transplantation. Data came from immunoSEQ multiplex PCR; TCRdb stores just in-frame clones and leaves some out. The sample carries roughly 56,000 clones, over 65% recorded once. Germline CDR1 and CDR2: MGHRA and YSYEKL. This CDR3 region has 15 residues. V was clipped by 2 bases and J by 3 bases; unmatched bases: 5. The chain combines TRBV4-1 with TRBJ2-7; TRBD2 agrees at 9 bases. The sequence was collected from a human patient who received a liver transplant. Part of the T cells may come from the graft donor. Sequences were derived from CD4+ T cells from blood, sampled around 54 months after liver transplant. The CDR3 loop is CASSQLAGRDYEQYF. CDR3 DNA: TGCGCCAGCAGCCAACTAGCGGGGCGAGACTACGAGCAGTACTTC.